This T cell receptor (beta chain) stems from a study of T cell changes during pregnancy in multiple sclerosis. Trimming pared 8 bases from V and 4 bases from J, leaving 6 bases between. The CDR3 is 10 residues long. Germline V CDR1 and CDR2: MNHNS, SASEGT. Profiled with immunoSEQ multiplex PCR; TCRdb holds only in-frame clones, not every one. The table shows under 95,000 clones, with 80% to 95% occurring only once. The material sequenced was peripheral blood, taken in the second trimester of pregnancy. This sequence originates from a female donor with multiple sclerosis, enrolled in a pregnancy study. This chain joins TRBV6-1 and TRBJ2-7; D is unclear. In nucleotides, the CDR3 is TGTGCCAGCTCTAAGTACGAGCAGTACTTC. The encoded protein is CASSKYEQYF.